The TCR beta chain under discussion was sequenced for a study of T cell changes during pregnancy in multiple sclerosis. The V gene's germline CDR1 is MGHRA and CDR2 YSYEKL. Deletions cut 1 base from V and 9 bases from J, with 21 bases between. CDR3 size: 16 residues. Libraries were prepared by immunoSEQ multiplex PCR; TCRdb keeps only in-frame clonotypes and omits some of them. The sample has tens of thousands of clones, around 93% seen once; the top ten hold 0.61%. Source: CD4+ T cells from peripheral blood mononuclear cells, taken in the third trimester of pregnancy. This chain uses TRBV4-1 with TRBJ2-5, with D perhaps matching TRBD1 (5 bases). The clonotype was recovered from a female donor with multiple sclerosis, enrolled in a pregnancy study. The DNA for the CDR3 is TGCGCCAGCAGCCAAGGGGGCCAGGTGGCGTCAAGCGCCCAGTACTTC. It encodes CASSQGGQVASSAQYF.